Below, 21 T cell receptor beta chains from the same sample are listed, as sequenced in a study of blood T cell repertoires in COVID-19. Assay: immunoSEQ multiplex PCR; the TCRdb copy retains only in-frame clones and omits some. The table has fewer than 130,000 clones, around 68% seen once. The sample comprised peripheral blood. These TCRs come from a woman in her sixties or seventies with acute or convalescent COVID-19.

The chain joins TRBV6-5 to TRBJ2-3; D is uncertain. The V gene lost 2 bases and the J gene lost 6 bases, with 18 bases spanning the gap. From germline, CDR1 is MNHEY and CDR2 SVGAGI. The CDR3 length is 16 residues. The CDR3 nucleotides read TGTGCCAGCAGTTACGGCAGCGCCCCCCTAGAGGATACGCAGTATTTT. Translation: CASSYGSAPLEDTQYF.

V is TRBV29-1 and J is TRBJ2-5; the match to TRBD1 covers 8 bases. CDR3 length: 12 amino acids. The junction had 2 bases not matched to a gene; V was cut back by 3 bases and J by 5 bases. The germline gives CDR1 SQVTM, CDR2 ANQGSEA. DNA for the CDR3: TGCAGCGTTGACAGGGGGCGGGAGACCCAGTACTTC. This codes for CSVDRGRETQYF. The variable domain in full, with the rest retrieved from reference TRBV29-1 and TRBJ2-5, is SAVISQKPSRDICQRGTSLTIQCQVDSQVTMMFWYRQQPGQSLTLIATANQGSEATYESGFVIDKFPISRPNLTFSTLTVSNMSPEDSSIYLCSVDRGRETQYFGPGTRLLVL.

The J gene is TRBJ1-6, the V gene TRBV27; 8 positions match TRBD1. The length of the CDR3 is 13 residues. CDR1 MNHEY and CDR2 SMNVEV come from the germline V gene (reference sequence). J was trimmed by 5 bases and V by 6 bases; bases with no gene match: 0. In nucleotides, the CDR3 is TGTGCCAGCAGGGACAGGGATAATTCACCCCTCCACTTT. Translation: CASRDRDNSPLHF.

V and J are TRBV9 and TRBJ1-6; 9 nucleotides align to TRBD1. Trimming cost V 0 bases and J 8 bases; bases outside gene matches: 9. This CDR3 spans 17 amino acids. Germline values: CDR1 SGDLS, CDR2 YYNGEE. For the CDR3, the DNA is TGTGCCAGCAGCGTAGCGGGACAGGGATCGCCTTATTCACCCCTCCACTTT. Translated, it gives CASSVAGQGSPYSPLHF.

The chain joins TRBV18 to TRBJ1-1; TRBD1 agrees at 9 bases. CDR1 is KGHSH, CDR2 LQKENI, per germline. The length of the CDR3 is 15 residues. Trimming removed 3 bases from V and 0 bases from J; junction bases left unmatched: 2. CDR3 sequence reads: CASSPGQGMNTEAFF. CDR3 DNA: TGTGCCAGCTCACCGGGACAGGGAATGAACACTGAAGCTTTCTTT.

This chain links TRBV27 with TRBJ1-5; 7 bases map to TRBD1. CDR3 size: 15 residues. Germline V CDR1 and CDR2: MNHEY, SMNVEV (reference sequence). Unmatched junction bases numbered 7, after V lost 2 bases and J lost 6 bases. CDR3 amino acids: CASSLEQGYGQPQHF. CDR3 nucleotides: TGTGCCAGCAGTTTAGAACAGGGGTACGGTCAGCCCCAGCATTTT.

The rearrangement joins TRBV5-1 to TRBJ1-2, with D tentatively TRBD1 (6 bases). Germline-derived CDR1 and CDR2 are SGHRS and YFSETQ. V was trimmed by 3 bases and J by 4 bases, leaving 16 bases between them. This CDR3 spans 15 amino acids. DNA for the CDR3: TGCGCCAGCAGCTCACTTCCGGGACACAGCTATGGCTACACCTTC. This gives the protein CASSSLPGHSYGYTF.

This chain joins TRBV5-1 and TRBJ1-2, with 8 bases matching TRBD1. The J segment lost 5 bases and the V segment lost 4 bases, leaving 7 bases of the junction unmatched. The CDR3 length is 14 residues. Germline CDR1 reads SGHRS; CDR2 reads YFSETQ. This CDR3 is CASSQGQGLYGYTF. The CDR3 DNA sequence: TGCGCCAGCAGCCAAGGACAGGGTTTATATGGCTACACCTTC.

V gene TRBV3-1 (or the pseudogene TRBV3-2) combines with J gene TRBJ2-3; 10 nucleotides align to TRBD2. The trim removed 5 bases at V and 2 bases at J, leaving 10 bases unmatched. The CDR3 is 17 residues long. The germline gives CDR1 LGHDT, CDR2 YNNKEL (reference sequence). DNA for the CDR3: TGTGCCAGCAGCGACACCAGAACTAGCGGGGCCACAGATACGCAGTATTTT. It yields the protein CASSDTRTSGATDTQYF.

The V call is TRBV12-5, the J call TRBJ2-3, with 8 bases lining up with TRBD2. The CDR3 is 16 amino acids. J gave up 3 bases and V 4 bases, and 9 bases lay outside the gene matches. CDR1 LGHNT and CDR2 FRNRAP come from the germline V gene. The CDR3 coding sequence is TGTGCTAGTGGTTCCTCCGGGACTAGTAGAACAGATACGCAGTATTTT. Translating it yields CASGSSGTSRTDTQYF.

CDR3 in amino acids: CASSLGGQSYNEQFF. In DNA, the CDR3 is TGTGCCAGCAGCCTGGGGGGACAGAGCTACAATGAGCAGTTCTTC. This chain connects TRBV7-6 to TRBJ2-1; TRBD1 might be the D (7 bases). Germline V CDR1 and CDR2: SGHVS, FNYEAQ. This CDR3 comprises 15 residues. Trimming cost V 5 bases and J 3 bases, with 14 bases left between them.

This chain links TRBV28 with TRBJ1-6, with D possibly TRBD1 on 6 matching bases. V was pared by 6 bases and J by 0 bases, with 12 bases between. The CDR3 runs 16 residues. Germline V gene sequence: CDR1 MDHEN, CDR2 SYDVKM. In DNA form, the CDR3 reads TGTGCCAGCAGGATCACAGGGAGCTCCTATAATTCACCCCTCCACTTT. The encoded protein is CASRITGSSYNSPLHF.

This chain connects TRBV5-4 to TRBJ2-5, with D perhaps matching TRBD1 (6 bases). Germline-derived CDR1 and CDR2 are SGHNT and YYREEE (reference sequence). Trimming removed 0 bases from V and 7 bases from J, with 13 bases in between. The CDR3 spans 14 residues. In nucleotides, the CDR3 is TGTGCCAGCAGCTTGGAGGGTAGCAGGGGGACCCAGTACTTC. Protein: CASSLEGSRGTQYF. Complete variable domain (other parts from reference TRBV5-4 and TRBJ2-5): ETGVTQSPTHLIKTRGQQVTLRCSSQSGHNTVSWYQQALGQGPQFIFQYYREEENGRGNFPPRFSGLQFPNYSSELNVNALELDDSALYLCASSLEGSRGTQYFGPGTRLLVL.

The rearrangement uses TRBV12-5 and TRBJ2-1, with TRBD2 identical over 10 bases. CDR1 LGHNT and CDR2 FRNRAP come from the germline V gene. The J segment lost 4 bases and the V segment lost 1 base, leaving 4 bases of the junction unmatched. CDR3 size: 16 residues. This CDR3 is CASGLGSGGIYNEQFF. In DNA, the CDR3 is TGTGCTAGTGGTTTGGGTAGCGGGGGGATATACAATGAGCAGTTCTTC.

CDR3 DNA sequence: TGTGCCAGCAGCTTCGGGACTAGCGGGGCCCAGTACTTC. As protein: CASSFGTSGAQYF. The rearrangement uses TRBV7-9 and TRBJ2-5; 13 nucleotides match TRBD2. With V trimmed by 3 bases and J by 9 bases, 1 base remained unmatched. CDR1 and CDR2 from the germline V gene are SEHNR and FQNEAQ (reference sequence). The CDR3 has 13 amino acids.

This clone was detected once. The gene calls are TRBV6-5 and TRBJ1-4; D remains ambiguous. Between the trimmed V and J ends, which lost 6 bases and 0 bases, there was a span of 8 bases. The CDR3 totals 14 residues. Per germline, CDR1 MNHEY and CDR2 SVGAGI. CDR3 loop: CASRRRATNEKLFF. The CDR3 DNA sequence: TGTGCCAGCAGAAGACGGGCAACTAATGAAAAACTGTTTTTT.

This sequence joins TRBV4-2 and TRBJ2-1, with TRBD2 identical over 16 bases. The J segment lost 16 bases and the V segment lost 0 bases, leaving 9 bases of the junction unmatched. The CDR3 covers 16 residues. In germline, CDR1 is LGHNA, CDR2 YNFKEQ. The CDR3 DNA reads TGTGCCAGCAGCCAAGATATCGGGACTAGCGGGGGGGCATGTTTCTTC. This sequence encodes CASSQDIGTSGGACFF.

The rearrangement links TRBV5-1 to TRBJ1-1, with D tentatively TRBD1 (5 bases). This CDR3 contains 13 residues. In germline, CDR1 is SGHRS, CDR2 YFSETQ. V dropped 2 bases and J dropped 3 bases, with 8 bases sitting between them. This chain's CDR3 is CASSFQGHTEAFF. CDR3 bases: TGCGCCAGCAGCTTTCAGGGTCACACTGAAGCTTTCTTT.

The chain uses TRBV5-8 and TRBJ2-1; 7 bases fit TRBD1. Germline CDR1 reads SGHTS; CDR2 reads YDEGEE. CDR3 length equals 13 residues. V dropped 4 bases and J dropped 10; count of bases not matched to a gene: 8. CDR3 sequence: CASSPARGQEQFF. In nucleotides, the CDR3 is TGTGCCAGCAGCCCCGCCCGGGGACAGGAGCAGTTCTTC.

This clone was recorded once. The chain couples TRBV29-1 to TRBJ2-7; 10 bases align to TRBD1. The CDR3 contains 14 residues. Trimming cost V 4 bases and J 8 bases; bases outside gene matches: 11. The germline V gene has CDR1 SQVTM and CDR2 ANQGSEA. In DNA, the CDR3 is TGCAGCGTTGCCGTCGGACAGGGGGTTTCGCAGCAGTACTTC. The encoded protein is CSVAVGQGVSQQYF.

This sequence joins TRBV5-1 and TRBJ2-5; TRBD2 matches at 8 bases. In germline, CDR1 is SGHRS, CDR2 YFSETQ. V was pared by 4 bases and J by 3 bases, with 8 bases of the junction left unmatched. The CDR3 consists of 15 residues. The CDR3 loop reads CASSADLAGKETQYF. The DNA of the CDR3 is TGCGCCAGCAGCGCGGATTTAGCGGGGAAAGAGACCCAGTACTTC.